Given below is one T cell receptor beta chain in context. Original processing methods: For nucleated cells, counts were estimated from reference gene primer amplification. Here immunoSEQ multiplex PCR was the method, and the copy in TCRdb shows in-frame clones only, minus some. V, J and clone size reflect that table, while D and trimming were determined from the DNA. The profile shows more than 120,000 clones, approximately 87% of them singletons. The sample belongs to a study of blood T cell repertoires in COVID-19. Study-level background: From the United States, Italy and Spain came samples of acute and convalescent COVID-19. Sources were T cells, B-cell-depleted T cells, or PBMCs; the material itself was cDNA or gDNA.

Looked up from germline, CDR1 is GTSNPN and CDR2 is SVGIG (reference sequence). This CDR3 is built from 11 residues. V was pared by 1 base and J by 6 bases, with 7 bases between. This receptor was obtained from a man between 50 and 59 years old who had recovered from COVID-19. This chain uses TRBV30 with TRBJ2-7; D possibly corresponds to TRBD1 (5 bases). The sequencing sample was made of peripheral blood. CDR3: CAWSGQGEQYF. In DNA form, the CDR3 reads TGTGCCTGGAGTGGCCAGGGCGAGCAGTACTTC.